One sample yielded the 26 T cell receptor beta chains listed below, sequenced in a study of blood T cell dynamics during melanoma immunotherapy. TCRdb's table, derived via immunoSEQ multiplex PCR, lists solely in-frame clones and lacks some. There are more than 4,000 clones in the sample; approximately 90% occur only once, and around 4% lies in the top ten. Time point meaning: week 3, after first cycle of checkpoint inhibitor. The sequences come from blood, collected from a patient treated with checkpoint blockade. The receptors derive from a human donor with melanoma.

This clone was seen more than once but under ten times. This sequence joins TRBV11-2 and TRBJ2-3; D unclear. V lost 0 bases and J lost 4, with 5 bases in between. The CDR3 is made up of 13 amino acids. The V gene's germline CDR1 is SGHAT and CDR2 FQNNGV. For the CDR3, the DNA is TGTGCCAGCAGCTTAGATTTTCCAGATACGCAGTATTTT. It translates to CASSLDFPDTQYF.

The chain uses TRBV18 and TRBJ1-5; D is ambiguous. Between the trimmed V and J ends, which lost 3 bases and 6 bases, there was a span of 12 bases. CDR3 size: 14 residues. Germline CDR1 is KGHSH and CDR2 is LQKENI. Here the CDR3 DNA reads TGTGCCAGCTCACCGAATCCAGGACCTCAGCCCCAGCATTTT. As protein: CASSPNPGPQPQHF.

The DNA of the CDR3 is TGCGCCAGCAGCCCAGGGGGGGCCCTGGGGACTGAAGCTTTCTTT. Protein product: CASSPGGALGTEAFF. The chain uses TRBV5-1 and TRBJ1-1; 7 bases fit TRBD1. Germline assignment: CDR1 SGHRS and CDR2 YFSETQ. This CDR3 has 15 residues. J was trimmed by 5 bases and V by 4 bases; bases with no gene match: 11.

The chain uses TRBV21-1 and TRBJ2-1; the table's D call, TRBD2, has no DNA check behind it. TRBV21-1 is flagged as a pseudogene. The CDR3 sequence is 17 residues long. CDR3 loop: CATPLRLAGGPDNEQFF. For the CDR3, the DNA is TGTGCCACGCCCCTTAGACTAGCGGGGGGGCCAGACAATGAGCAGTTCTTC.

V usage is TRBV19 and J usage is TRBJ1-1, with D possibly TRBD1 on 5 matching bases. V lost 4 bases and J 1 base, leaving 19 bases between the germline ends. Germline values: CDR1 LNHDA, CDR2 SQIVND (reference sequence). The CDR3 has 17 amino acids. The CDR3 loop reads CASSTPGQGFPNTEAFF. Here the CDR3 DNA reads TGTGCCAGTAGTACCCCCGGGCAGGGCTTCCCGAACACTGAAGCTTTCTTT.

This chain connects TRBV21-1 to TRBJ1-6. TRBV21-1 corresponds to a pseudogene. The CDR3 runs 16 residues. The CDR3 protein is CASSPPGRYSNSPLHF. The CDR3 coding sequence is TGTGCCAGCAGCCCTCCGGGGAGGTATTCAAATTCACCCCTCCACTTT.

This rearrangement joins TRBV15 to TRBJ2-5, with D possibly TRBD2 on 5 matching bases. Trimming took 2 bases from V and 5 from J, leaving 12 bases between them. The CDR3 sequence is 14 residues long. CDR1 and CDR2 (germline): LNHNV, YYDKDF (reference sequence). The CDR3 loop is CATSRIASEETQYF. The CDR3 region has the DNA TGTGCCACCAGCAGAATAGCGAGCGAGGAGACCCAGTACTTC.

The chain employs TRBV2 and TRBJ1-6; maybe TRBD1 (5 bases). Trimming pared 7 bases from V and 7 bases from J, leaving 11 bases between. Germline V gene lookup returns CDR1 SNHLY and CDR2 FYNNEI. The CDR3 is 13 residues long. The CDR3 is CASNRQTNSPLHF. CDR3 bases: TGTGCCAGCAACAGACAGACAAATTCACCCCTCCACTTT.

V gene TRBV5-4 combines with J gene TRBJ2-7; 10 nucleotides line up with TRBD2. J lost 3 bases, V lost 4 bases, and 4 bases had no gene match. CDR3 size: 14 residues. Looked up from germline, CDR1 is SGHNT and CDR2 is YYREEE (reference sequence). CDR3 residues: CASSPGTSVYEQYF. The CDR3 nucleotides read TGTGCCAGCAGCCCCGGGACTAGCGTCTACGAGCAGTACTTC.

The J gene is TRBJ1-2, the V gene TRBV15; 9 nucleotides line up with TRBD1. Unmatched junction bases numbered 8, after V lost 3 bases and J lost 6 bases. This CDR3 spans 15 amino acids. Germline-derived CDR1 and CDR2 are LNHNV and YYDKDF (reference sequence). CDR3 DNA: TGTGCCACCAGCAGGGGACAGGGCCCGTCGGATGGCTACACCTTC. It yields the protein CATSRGQGPSDGYTF.

In its sample, this clone was seen once. The chain carries TRBV29-1 and TRBJ1-1, with 8 bases matching TRBD1. This CDR3 comprises 14 residues. Germline V CDR1 and CDR2: SQVTM, ANQGSEA. Trimming cost V 7 bases and J 1 base; bases outside gene matches: 8. The DNA of the CDR3 is TGCAGCGGCCTCATCGGACAGGGGAACACTGAAGCTTTCTTT. This sequence encodes CSGLIGQGNTEAFF.

The chain recombines TRBV6-1 with TRBJ1-2, with unresolved D. CDR3 length equals 14 residues. V was shortened by 5 bases and J by 4 bases, with 14 bases between the two germline ends. CDR1 MNHNS and CDR2 SASEGT come from the germline V gene. CDR3: CASSPGPVIYGYTF. The CDR3 coding sequence is TGTGCCAGCAGTCCTGGACCCGTAATCTATGGCTACACCTTC.

J is TRBJ1-5 and V is TRBV7-8; 9 positions match TRBD1. J was trimmed by 4 bases and V by 4 bases; bases with no gene match: 11. Germline V lookup: CDR1 SGHVS, CDR2 FQNEAQ. The CDR3 spans 17 residues. The CDR3: CASSSRDRVGGNQPQHF. The CDR3 DNA is TGTGCCAGCAGCTCGCGGGACAGGGTAGGAGGGAATCAGCCCCAGCATTTT. Combining the CDR3 with reference TRBV7-8 and TRBJ1-5 gives the whole variable domain GAGVSQSPRYKVAKRGQDVALRCDPISGHVSLFWYQQALGQGPEFLTYFQNEAQLDKSGLPSDRFFAERPEGSVSTLKIQRTQQEDSAVYLCASSSRDRVGGNQPQHFGDGTRLSIL.

The chain recombines TRBV9 with TRBJ2-7; the D gene is possibly TRBD2 (5 bases). There are 15 residues in the CDR3. Trimming removed 0 bases at V and 0 bases at J, with 10 bases between. Germline loops: CDR1 SGDLS, CDR2 YYNGEE. Here the CDR3 DNA reads TGTGCCAGCAGCGTAGAAGCGGTGAGCTCCTACGAGCAGTACTTC. Encoded protein: CASSVEAVSSYEQYF.

The chain joins TRBV7-9 to TRBJ2-1; D remains unclear. V dropped 3 bases and J dropped 7 bases, with 4 bases sitting between them. Germline CDR1 is SEHNR and CDR2 is FQNEAQ (reference sequence). CDR3 length: 11 residues. The CDR3 protein is CASSFLNEQFF. The CDR3 DNA reads TGTGCCAGCAGCTTCTTGAATGAGCAGTTCTTC. Together with reference TRBV7-9 and TRBJ2-1, the CDR3 gives the full variable domain: DTGVSQNPRHKITKRGQNVTFRCDPISEHNRLYWYRQTLGQGPEFLTYFQNEAQLEKSRLLSDRFSAERPKGSFSTLEIQRTEQGDSAMYLCASSFLNEQFFGPGTRLTVL.

The chain couples TRBV5-6 to TRBJ1-1, with D tentatively TRBD1 (5 bases). V was trimmed by 0 bases and J by 4 bases, leaving 13 bases between them. The germline gives CDR1 SGHDT, CDR2 YYEEEE. The CDR3 covers 15 residues. CDR3 DNA: TGTGCCAGCAGCTTGGAATGGACACCGGGCACTGAAGCTTTCTTT. Translated: CASSLEWTPGTEAFF.

The chain joins TRBV2 to TRBJ1-2; tentative D call: TRBD1 (6 bases). The germline V gene has CDR1 SNHLY and CDR2 FYNNEI. The CDR3 is 15 residues long. The V end was cut by 1 base, the J end by 4 bases, with 13 bases between. The chain's CDR3 is CASSEGQARTYGYTF. The DNA of the CDR3 is TGTGCCAGCAGTGAAGGACAGGCAAGAACCTATGGCTACACCTTC.

The CDR3 DNA reads TGTGCCAGCAGCTGGATGGACAGGGGATACTTC. As protein: CASSWMDRGYF. This chain uses TRBV7-6 with TRBJ2-7; TRBD1 matches at 9 bases. V trimming: 4 bases; J trimming: 13 bases; junction bases outside the gene matches: 5. This CDR3 is built from 11 residues. CDR1 and CDR2 from the germline V gene are SGHVS and FNYEAQ.

The chain combines TRBV10-3 with TRBJ1-4, with TRBD1 matching 9 bases. The ends lost 5 bases at V and 7 bases at J; junction bases unmatched: 5. The CDR3 loop spans 14 amino acids. Germline assignment: CDR1 ENHRY and CDR2 SYGVKD. The CDR3 protein is CAISPGTGSEKLFF. The DNA of the CDR3 is TGTGCCATCAGTCCTGGGACAGGGAGTGAAAAACTGTTTTTT.

J is TRBJ1-2 and V is TRBV5-7; D is uncertain. TRBV5-7 is flagged as an ORF with uncertain function. The CDR3 sequence is 12 residues long. Between the trimmed V and J ends, which lost 4 bases and 8 bases, there was a span of 12 bases. CDR3: CASSPGLGGYTF. Here the CDR3 DNA reads TGTGCCAGCAGCCCGGGATTAGGGGGCTACACCTTC.

The V call is TRBV20-1, the J call TRBJ2-5; weak D call: TRBD2 (6 bases). Per germline, CDR1 DFQATT and CDR2 SNEGSKA (reference sequence). Trimming left V 3 bases short and J 4 bases short, with 6 bases between. The CDR3 runs to 11 residues. The CDR3 nucleotides read TGCAGTGCTAGGGGGGGAGAGACCCAGTACTTC. Protein sequence: CSARGGETQYF.

The gene calls are TRBV18 and TRBJ2-7; 7 nucleotides match TRBD1. CDR3 size: 16 residues. With 6 bases clipped from V and 2 bases from J, the junction kept 13 bases outside the gene matches. Germline CDR1 reads KGHSH; CDR2 reads LQKENI. Written as DNA, the CDR3 is TGTGCCAGCTCGCAAACAGGGGAAGTGGTGACCTACGAGCAGTACTTC. Translation gives CASSQTGEVVTYEQYF. Full variable domain (remainder filled in from reference TRBV18 and TRBJ2-7): NAGVMQNPRHLVRRRGQEARLRCSPMKGHSHVYWYRQLPEEGLKFMVYLQKENIIDESGMPKERFSAEFPKEGPSILRIQQVVRGDSAAYFCASSQTGEVVTYEQYFGPGTRLTVT.

The gene calls are TRBV9 and TRBJ1-3; D perhaps matches TRBD1 (5 bases). Germline V gene data show CDR1 as SGDLS and CDR2 as YYNGEE. The V end was cut by 0 bases, the J end by 7 bases, with 17 bases between. The CDR3 has 16 residues. CDR3 residues: CASSVEGGAVGNTIYF. CDR3 coding DNA: TGTGCCAGCAGCGTAGAAGGAGGGGCCGTCGGGAACACCATATATTTT.

This CDR3 is CASSALETGVGYTF. For the CDR3, the DNA is TGTGCCAGCAGTGCCCTCGAAACCGGGGTTGGCTACACCTTC. The chain recombines TRBV27 with TRBJ1-2, with D unclear. Germline-derived CDR1 and CDR2 are MNHEY and SMNVEV (reference sequence). The CDR3 length is 14 residues. Between the trimmed V and J ends, which lost 5 bases and 7 bases, there was a span of 17 bases.

The V gene is TRBV18, the J gene TRBJ2-2, with 11 bases matching TRBD1. Trimming cost V 1 base and J 5 bases; bases outside gene matches: 9. The CDR3 covers 18 residues. The germline V gene has CDR1 KGHSH and CDR2 LQKENI. The CDR3 DNA is TGTGCCAGCTCACCACTTACTCTGGGACAGGGGGTTACCGGGGAGCTGTTTTTT. It codes for CASSPLTLGQGVTGELFF.

This clone is a singleton in its sample. The genes are TRBV7-2 and TRBJ2-4; TRBD2 might be the D (5 bases). The germline gives CDR1 SGHTA, CDR2 FQGNSA. Deletions cut 5 bases from V and 8 bases from J, with 16 bases between. This CDR3 contains 14 residues. The CDR3 region is CASSTREDGDIQYF. CDR3 nucleotides: TGTGCCAGCAGCACCCGGGAAGATGGGGACATTCAGTACTTC.